This entry lists 27 T cell receptor beta chains sequenced from one sample in a study of blood T cells in healthy people across ages. The second PCR ran about 6 to 11 cycles with a sample-barcoded 5' primer and J-beta primers. TCRdb re-analysed the 5' RACE reads in MiXCR, keeping a single row per CDR3 protein. The profile covers some 1.5 million distinct CDR3 sequences, with about 42% appearing a single time and 4% taken by the ten largest. Sequencing input: blood. Receptor source: a young woman in good health.

The sample holds a few counts of this clonotype. This CDR3 reads CATSTSGRAYNEQFF. In nucleotides, the CDR3 is TGTGCCACCAGCACTAGCGGGAGAGCTTACAATGAGCAGTTCTTC. The J gene is TRBJ2-1, the V gene TRBV15, with 10 bases lining up with TRBD2. V gave up 4 bases and J gave up 4 bases; unmatched junction bases: 4. The CDR3 loop spans 15 amino acids. CDR1 and CDR2 (germline): LNHNV, YYDKDF (reference sequence).

This clonotype was found a few times. J is TRBJ2-1 and V is TRBV4-3, with 11 bases matching TRBD2. The DNA end is more similar to TRBJ2-7, so the J call may be wrong. The CDR3 totals 17 residues. Germline lookup yields CDR1 LGHNA and CDR2 YSLEER. CDR3 bases: TGCGCCAGCAGCCAAGATTTGGCTAGCGGGGGGTACAATGAGCAGTACTTC. As protein: CASSQDLASGGYNEQYF.

The V and J genes are TRBV4-1 and TRBJ2-7; the match to TRBD2 covers 7 bases. Germline V gives CDR1 MGHRA, CDR2 YSYEKL. This CDR3 contains 16 residues. The V gene end was trimmed by 6 bases and the J gene end by 7 bases; junction bases not matched to a gene: 18. The CDR3 coding sequence is TGCGCCAGCAGTCCGATTACTAGCGTCCCCCCCAATGAGCAGTACTTC. Amino acids: CASSPITSVPPNEQYF.

The chain carries TRBV9 and TRBJ2-2; D unclear. Germline V gene data show CDR1 as SGDLS and CDR2 as YYNGEE. The CDR3 extends over 13 amino acids. The V and J ends lost 4 bases and 2 bases respectively, with 6 bases between them. Here the CDR3 DNA reads TGTGCCAGCAGCACACATAACACCGGGGAGCTGTTTTTT. As protein: CASSTHNTGELFF.

Concerning this clonotype: With a much larger clone just one base away, this may be a read error. V and J are TRBV27 and TRBJ2-7; 9 bases fit TRBD2. The CDR3 covers 17 residues. Germline CDR1 and CDR2: MNHEY and SMNVEV (reference sequence). V lost 0 bases and J lost 7; bases outside the gene matches: 13. The CDR3 region is CASSLSSFLAGFNEQYF. CDR3 bases: TGTGCCAGCAGTTTATCCTCGTTCCTAGCGGGGTTCAATGAGCAGTACTTC.

The chain is built from TRBV12-3 or TRBV12-4 and TRBJ2-5; 7 bases line up with TRBD2. Germline trimming cut 4 bases from V and 11 bases from J; bases unmatched to any gene: 10. The CDR3 length is 13 residues. CDR3: CASSSAGVNEQYF. The CDR3 bases are TGTGCCAGCAGTTCGGCGGGAGTTAATGAGCAGTACTTC.

The V and J genes are TRBV9 and TRBJ2-5; TRBD2 agrees at 10 bases. Germline V gene sequence: CDR1 SGDLS, CDR2 YYNGEE. The CDR3 loop spans 15 amino acids. The V gene end was trimmed by 0 bases and the J gene end by 6 bases; junction bases not matched to a gene: 5. CDR3 region: CASSVGAGGLQTQYF. The DNA for the CDR3 is TGTGCCAGCAGCGTAGGAGCGGGGGGGCTTCAGACCCAGTACTTC.

The chain recombines TRBV5-1 with TRBJ2-1, with TRBD2 matching 8 bases. Germline CDR1 and CDR2: SGHRS and YFSETQ. CDR3 length: 15 amino acids. V shed 2 bases, J shed 6 bases, and the junction held 7 bases outside the gene matches. The CDR3 sequence is CASSLSAGDGNEQFF. CDR3 in DNA: TGCGCCAGCAGCTTATCAGCGGGAGACGGCAATGAGCAGTTCTTC.

This clonotype was recorded a few times. J is TRBJ2-1 and V is TRBV20-1, with D perhaps TRBD2 (5 bases). This CDR3 is 12 amino acids long. V lost 5 bases, J lost 9 bases, and 14 bases lay in between. Germline CDR1 DFQATT, CDR2 SNEGSKA (reference sequence). CDR3 loop: CSAEGPKFEQFF. For the CDR3, the DNA is TGCAGTGCTGAGGGCCCTAAGTTTGAGCAGTTCTTC.

This clonotype has just a few counts. The CDR3 DNA reads TGCAGCGCGGGAGGGGACCTCTCCTACAATGAGCAGTTCTTC. Its translation is CSAGGDLSYNEQFF. This chain connects TRBV29-1 to TRBJ2-1; TRBD2 matches at 8 bases. The CDR3 consists of 14 residues. Germline CDR1 SQVTM, CDR2 ANQGSEA. Trimming took 7 bases from V and 0 from J; bases not matched to a gene: 5.

The J gene is TRBJ2-4, the V gene TRBV9; 7 bases align to TRBD2. Near its end, the DNA agrees better with TRBJ2-7, so the J call may be wrong. Germline CDR1 and CDR2: SGDLS and YYNGEE. The CDR3 totals 15 residues. The CDR3 DNA is TGTGCCAGCAGCGTAGAAGGGGAGGGCTACGACGAGCAGTACTTC. This encodes CASSVEGEGYDEQYF.

The chain employs TRBV6-2 or TRBV6-3 and TRBJ1-1; D is perhaps TRBD1 (6 bases). The germline V and J ends were trimmed by 7 bases and 4 bases, with 13 bases remaining between them. The CDR3 is 13 residues long. Germline-derived CDR1 and CDR2 are MNHEY and SVGEGT. The CDR3 region is CASKPQGFTEAFF. The CDR3 DNA is TGTGCCAGCAAGCCACAGGGTTTCACTGAAGCTTTCTTT.

This clonotype was seen a few times. The chain couples TRBV7-2 to TRBJ2-4, with 12 bases lining up with TRBD2. The junction had 4 bases not matched to a gene; V was cut back by 3 bases and J by 1 base. The CDR3 is made up of 17 amino acids. From germline, CDR1 is SGHTA and CDR2 FQGNSA. In DNA, the CDR3 is TGTGCCAGCAGCTTGTCTAGCGGGGGGGCGGCCAAAAACATTCAGTACTTC. It yields the protein CASSLSSGGAAKNIQYF.

This sequence joins TRBV20-1 and TRBJ2-5; D possibly uses TRBD1 or TRBD2 (6 bases each). The germline V gene encodes CDR1 DFQATT and CDR2 SNEGSKA (reference sequence). CDR3 length: 11 amino acids. Trimming removed 4 bases from V and 11 bases from J, with 14 bases in between. CDR3 residues: CSATVRDKQYF. Written as DNA, the CDR3 is TGCAGTGCTACTGTGCGGGACAAGCAGTACTTC.

To note about this clonotype: One junction end disagrees with the germline gene, perhaps due to a read error. The V gene is TRBV27, the J gene TRBJ2-5; no reliable D call. This CDR3 comprises 13 residues. Germline CDR1 is MNHEY and CDR2 is SMNVEV (reference sequence). CDR3 sequence (DNA): TGTGCCAACAGTTCCCAGCGTGGGGAGACCCAGTACTTC. Residues: CANSSQRGETQYF.

A word on this clonotype: Just one base apart from a much larger clone, this may be a read error. The chain is built from TRBV7-9 and TRBJ2-1; 9 bases are a match to TRBD2. The DNA end favors TRBJ2-7, so the J call may be wrong. The CDR3 extends over 13 amino acids. The germline V gene has CDR1 SEHNR and CDR2 FQNEAQ (reference sequence). CDR3 bases: TGTGCCAGCAGAAGCGGGGGGTACAATGAGCAGTACTTC. It encodes CASRSGGYNEQYF.

Points on this clonotype: The junction departs from the called germline gene at one end, perhaps through a read error. The CDR3 region is CASSPLGTGTQYF. The CDR3 DNA reads as TGTGCCAGCTCACCCCTGGGGACAGGTACGCAGTATTTT. V and J are TRBV18 and TRBJ2-3, with TRBD1 matching over 8 bases. Germline CDR1 reads KGHSH; CDR2 reads LQKENI. The CDR3 runs to 13 residues.

The CDR3 nucleotides read TGCGCCAGCAGCTTCCTGGGACAGGGGGAGACCGGGGAGCTGTTTTTT. Its protein is CASSFLGQGETGELFF. The chain recombines TRBV5-1 with TRBJ2-2; TRBD1 agrees at 11 bases. After removal of 2 bases from V and 5 bases from J, the junction contained 5 bases not matched to a gene. This CDR3 has 16 amino acids. Germline V gene lookup returns CDR1 SGHRS and CDR2 YFSETQ.

The gene calls are TRBV27 and TRBJ1-1, with 10 bases identical to TRBD1. Germline V gene data show CDR1 as MNHEY and CDR2 as SMNVEV (reference sequence). The V and J ends lost 4 bases and 4 bases, in that order; junction bases with no gene match: 9. This CDR3 has 16 residues. The CDR3 DNA is TGTGCCAGCAGTTCACAGGGACAGGGGTACCCCACTGAAGCTTTCTTT. As protein: CASSSQGQGYPTEAFF.

The chain recombines TRBV20-1 with TRBJ2-7, with D possibly TRBD1 on 5 matching bases. The ends were cut back, 6 bases at V and 3 bases at J, with 9 bases in the middle. Germline lookup yields CDR1 DFQATT and CDR2 SNEGSKA (reference sequence). The CDR3 contains 11 residues. In nucleotides, the CDR3 is TGCAGTGCAGTGGACAACTACGAGCAGTACTTC. This codes for CSAVDNYEQYF.

This clonotype is a singleton in its sample. V is TRBV6-1 and J is TRBJ2-1; 7 nucleotides match TRBD1. J gave up 5 bases and V 10 bases, and 17 bases lay outside the gene matches. This CDR3 is 16 amino acids long. Looked up from germline, CDR1 is MNHNS and CDR2 is SASEGT. The CDR3 sequence: CAIRHEGGGIHNEQFF. The CDR3 nucleotides are TGTGCCATCCGGCATGAAGGGGGCGGAATCCACAATGAGCAGTTCTTC.

The chain employs TRBV27 and TRBJ2-7; maybe TRBD1 (7 bases). V was shortened by 3 bases and J by 4 bases, with 16 bases between the two germline ends. Looked up from germline, CDR1 is MNHEY and CDR2 is SMNVEV (reference sequence). This CDR3 region has 15 residues. CDR3 DNA sequence: TGTGCCAGCAGTTTCACAGGGGTGGAGGGTTACGAGCAGTACTTC. Translated: CASSFTGVEGYEQYF.

This clonotype has more than one count but fewer than ten. The chain combines TRBV12-3 or TRBV12-4 with TRBJ2-5, with 8 nucleotides matching TRBD1. Trimming cost V 4 bases and J 3 bases; bases outside gene matches: 10. The CDR3 runs to 16 residues. This CDR3 is CASSSLTGAWEETQYF. The CDR3 nucleotides are TGTGCCAGCAGTTCCTTGACAGGGGCGTGGGAAGAGACCCAGTACTTC.

The V call is TRBV12-3 or TRBV12-4, the J call TRBJ2-1; no reliable D call. The end of the DNA is better explained by TRBJ2-7, so the J call may be wrong. This CDR3 is 14 amino acids long. DNA for the CDR3: TGTGCCAGCGCGGATACCCACTCCTACAATGAGCAGTACTTC. It is translated as CASADTHSYNEQYF.

This chain links TRBV7-3 with TRBJ1-6; 8 bases are a match to TRBD1. J lost 10 bases, V lost 5 bases, and 4 bases had no gene match. Germline V CDR1 and CDR2: SGHTA, FQGTGA. The CDR3 runs 13 residues. Here the CDR3 DNA reads TGTGCCAGCAGCAAAGACAGGGGATCACCCCTCCACTTT. Translated: CASSKDRGSPLHF. Based on the CDR3 plus reference TRBV7-3 and TRBJ1-6, the full variable domain is GAGVSQTPSNKVTEKGKYVELRCDPISGHTALYWYRQSLGQGPEFLIYFQGTGAADDSGLPNDRFFAVRPEGSVSTLKIQRTERGDSAVYLCASSKDRGSPLHFGNGTRLTVT.

This clonotype was observed a few times. The chain uses TRBV7-3 and TRBJ1-6, with a possible D match to TRBD1 (6 bases). This CDR3 has 15 residues. V was trimmed by 5 bases and J by 8 bases, leaving 16 bases between them. Germline V CDR1 and CDR2: SGHTA, FQGTGA. CDR3: CASSPTGLIDSPLHF. Written as DNA, the CDR3 is TGTGCCAGCAGCCCCACAGGGTTAATCGATTCACCCCTCCACTTT. Full variable domain (remainder filled in from reference TRBV7-3 and TRBJ1-6): GAGVSQTPSNKVTEKGKYVELRCDPISGHTALYWYRQSLGQGPEFLIYFQGTGAADDSGLPNDRFFAVRPEGSVSTLKIQRTERGDSAVYLCASSPTGLIDSPLHFGNGTRLTVT.

There are a few counts of this clonotype. The rearrangement links TRBV7-6 to TRBJ1-5; D unclear. Deletions cut 1 base from V and 4 bases from J, with 14 bases between. Germline CDR1 reads SGHVS; CDR2 reads FNYEAQ. This CDR3 is 16 amino acids long. The CDR3, as DNA: TGTGCCAGCAGCTTAGTGGCCAGGCCGTCGAATCAGCCCCAGCATTTT. The encoded protein is CASSLVARPSNQPQHF.